Each of the 32 T cell receptor beta chains below was sequenced from the same sample in a study of cytomegalovirus exposure and HLA in healthy donors. PCR amplification relied on 60 Vbeta primers (plus 13 Jbeta primers). Method: immunoSEQ multiplex PCR; TCRdb's copy keeps in-frame clones and lacks some. This sample has roughly 90,000 clones; around three quarters occur once, and the top ten carry about 7.3%. The sequencing sample was made of PBMCs. The receptor source for this set is a young man in good health and CMV-seronegative.

This clone occurred a few times. The chain couples TRBV7-2 to TRBJ1-5; D is undetermined. The V gene's germline CDR1 is SGHTA and CDR2 FQGNSA. Trimming took 1 base from V and 4 from J, leaving 8 bases between them. The CDR3 is made up of 14 amino acids. CDR3 residues: CASSLGTKNQPQHF. DNA for the CDR3: TGTGCCAGCAGCTTAGGAACTAAAAATCAGCCCCAGCATTTT.

The V gene is TRBV19, the J gene TRBJ1-5; TRBD1 might be the D (6 bases). CDR1 and CDR2 (germline): LNHDA, SQIVND (reference sequence). The CDR3 length is 14 residues. Trimming cost V 5 bases and J 1 base, with 9 bases left between them. As DNA, the CDR3 is TGTGCCAGTAGTGGGACATACAGCAATCAGCCCCAGCATTTT. Translated: CASSGTYSNQPQHF.

The chain carries TRBV19 and TRBJ2-7; 9 bases map to TRBD1. This CDR3 is built from 16 residues. V dropped 7 bases and J dropped 4; count of bases not matched to a gene: 14. Looked up from germline, CDR1 is LNHDA and CDR2 is SQIVND (reference sequence). The CDR3, as DNA: TGTGCCAGTACCACCTCTCCGGGACAGGGAAGATACGAGCAGTACTTC. Translated, it gives CASTTSPGQGRYEQYF.

V and J are TRBV6-6 and TRBJ2-7, with no clear D. This CDR3 spans 12 amino acids. Germline CDR1 and CDR2: MNHNY and SVGAGI (reference sequence). V dropped 5 bases and J dropped 3 bases, with 8 bases sitting between them. The CDR3 spells CASSTDNYEQYF. The CDR3 DNA sequence: TGTGCCAGCAGTACCGACAACTACGAGCAGTACTTC.

The V and J genes are TRBV5-6 and TRBJ1-5; 7 bases fit TRBD1. This CDR3 spans 16 amino acids. Looked up from germline, CDR1 is SGHDT and CDR2 is YYEEEE. V trimming: 1 base; J trimming: 0 bases; junction bases outside the gene matches: 4. This CDR3 reads CASSLNRGISNQPQHF. The CDR3 DNA follows: TGTGCCAGCAGCTTGAACAGGGGCATTAGCAATCAGCCCCAGCATTTT.

This clone was detected only once. The genes are TRBV30 and TRBJ2-7; 10 bases match TRBD1. V lost 1 base, J lost 3 bases, and 9 bases stayed unmatched. The CDR3 is 16 amino acids. Per germline, CDR1 GTSNPN and CDR2 SVGIG (reference sequence). The CDR3 coding sequence is TGTGCCTGGAGTGCCGGTATGGGACAGGGGTTCTACGAGCAGTACTTC. This sequence encodes CAWSAGMGQGFYEQYF.

The chain links TRBV7-2 to TRBJ1-2; TRBD1 matches at 7 bases. Per the germline V gene, CDR1 is SGHTA and CDR2 is FQGNSA. The CDR3 covers 14 residues. Trimming cost V 5 bases and J 7 bases; bases outside gene matches: 10. Here the CDR3 reads CASSRHGQEPGYTF. The CDR3 bases are TGTGCCAGCAGCCGACACGGACAGGAACCTGGCTACACCTTC.

The table lists this clone with a count of one. The chain couples TRBV20-1 to TRBJ1-2; unclear D gene. V lost 5 bases and J lost 5, with 9 bases in between. Germline-derived CDR1 and CDR2 are DFQATT and SNEGSKA (reference sequence). The CDR3 has 11 residues. CDR3 sequence (DNA): TGCAGTGCTCAAACACAATATGGCTACACCTTC. Protein sequence: CSAQTQYGYTF.

This clone was seen a handful of times. The rearrangement uses TRBV6-4 and TRBJ2-1, with 8 bases matching TRBD1. V lost 4 bases, J lost 14 bases, and 13 bases stayed unmatched. Germline CDR1 MRHNA, CDR2 SNTAGT. There are 14 residues in the CDR3. DNA of the CDR3: TGTGCCAGCAGTGCAGGGGGCCCCGAGCATGAAAAGTTCTTC. This translates into CASSAGGPEHEKFF.

In the case of this clone: This sample includes further DNA sequences coding for the same CDR3. The V gene is TRBV18, the J gene TRBJ1-5; 7 positions match TRBD1. Germline V lookup: CDR1 KGHSH, CDR2 LQKENI. The V and J ends lost 4 bases and 3 bases, in that order; junction bases with no gene match: 3. There are 14 residues in the CDR3. The CDR3: CASSLGTANQPQHF. Here the CDR3 DNA reads TGTGCCAGCTCACTCGGGACAGCCAATCAGCCCCAGCATTTT.

The chain joins TRBV6-1 to TRBJ2-7, with 8 bases matching TRBD1. The CDR3 covers 15 residues. Germline CDR1 is MNHNS and CDR2 is SASEGT. The ends lost 3 bases at V and 5 bases at J; junction bases unmatched: 9. Written as DNA, the CDR3 is TGTGCCAGCAGTGACCGAGCGACAGGGGCCCACGAGCAGTACTTC. Translated, it gives CASSDRATGAHEQYF.

This clone was counted between two and nine times. CDR3 sequence (DNA): TGTGCCAGCTCACCAGTGCAGGGTGACCACGAGCAGTACTTC. This gives the protein CASSPVQGDHEQYF. The chain links TRBV18 to TRBJ2-7; the D gene is possibly TRBD1 (5 bases). CDR1 is KGHSH, CDR2 LQKENI, per germline. This CDR3 region has 14 residues. The V end was cut by 2 bases, the J end by 5 bases, with 13 bases between.

The rearrangement uses TRBV6-5 and TRBJ1-1, with 8 bases identical to TRBD1. After removal of 6 bases from V and 1 base from J, the junction contained 4 bases not matched to a gene. The CDR3 sequence is 14 residues long. The germline V gene encodes CDR1 MNHEY and CDR2 SVGAGI. Here the CDR3 reads CASSVGTGNTEAFF. The CDR3 coding sequence is TGTGCCAGCAGCGTGGGGACAGGGAACACTGAAGCTTTCTTT.

This rearrangement joins TRBV10-2 to TRBJ2-1; 7 bases align to TRBD1. J was trimmed by 1 base and V by 6 bases; bases with no gene match: 0. The CDR3 extends over 13 amino acids. Germline loops: CDR1 WSHSY, CDR2 SAAADI. As DNA, the CDR3 is TGCGCCAGCAGCAGGGGGTCCTACAATGAGCAGTTCTTC. It specifies CASSRGSYNEQFF.

This clone was counted once. The chain uses TRBV19 and TRBJ2-7; 8 positions agree with TRBD1. Losses at the gene ends were 6 bases for V and 4 bases for J; bases not matched to a gene: 17. This CDR3 has 17 amino acids. Germline loops: CDR1 LNHDA, CDR2 SQIVND (reference sequence). This CDR3 is CASSPQTRTGSGYEQYF. The CDR3 DNA sequence: TGTGCCAGTAGCCCCCAGACCCGGACAGGGTCTGGGTACGAGCAGTACTTC.

In this sample, this clone turned up once. CDR3 DNA sequence: TGTGCCAGCAGCGTAGCGGGACTAGCGTTCAATGAGCAGTTCTTC. Its translation is CASSVAGLAFNEQFF. The gene calls are TRBV9 and TRBJ2-1, with 10 bases lining up with TRBD2. The CDR3 totals 15 residues. V gave up 0 bases and J gave up 6 bases; unmatched junction bases: 3. The germline gives CDR1 SGDLS, CDR2 YYNGEE.

As to this clone: This sample includes further DNA sequences coding for the same CDR3. The V gene is TRBV2, the J gene TRBJ1-4; D remains ambiguous. Trimming removed 3 bases from V and 6 bases from J, with 11 bases in between. The length of the CDR3 is 14 residues. Germline V CDR1 and CDR2: SNHLY, FYNNEI. CDR3 loop: CASSDRRIHEKLFF. Here the CDR3 DNA reads TGTGCCAGCAGTGATAGGAGGATTCATGAAAAACTGTTTTTT.

CDR3 in amino acids: CSVRLLTYEQYF. The CDR3 DNA is TGCAGCGTTCGGTTACTGACCTACGAGCAGTACTTC. The chain combines TRBV29-1 with TRBJ2-7, with no clear D. Germline V gene lookup returns CDR1 SQVTM and CDR2 ANQGSEA. The ends were cut back, 5 bases at V and 2 bases at J, with 10 bases in the middle. There are 12 residues in the CDR3.

This sequence joins TRBV19 and TRBJ1-5, with TRBD1 matching over 12 bases. V lost 5 bases and J lost 7; bases outside the gene matches: 9. The V gene's germline CDR1 is LNHDA and CDR2 SQIVND (reference sequence). The CDR3 consists of 16 residues. CDR3 amino acids: CASSSGTGGLLQPQHF. For the CDR3, the DNA is TGTGCCAGTAGTTCCGGGACAGGGGGCTTGTTGCAGCCCCAGCATTTT.

The V call is TRBV2, the J call TRBJ2-7, with TRBD2 as a possible D gene (6 bases). This CDR3 has 14 amino acids. Deletions cut 7 bases from V and 3 bases from J, with 16 bases between. Germline V CDR1 and CDR2: SNHLY, FYNNEI. The CDR3 reads CASMESGVGYEQYF. DNA of the CDR3: TGTGCCAGCATGGAATCGGGAGTGGGCTACGAGCAGTACTTC.

The chain employs TRBV14 and TRBJ1-1; D unresolved. CDR1 is SGHDN and CDR2 is FVKESK in the germline V gene. The CDR3 consists of 14 residues. Trimming took off 2 bases at V and 2 bases at J, with 9 bases between the two ends. This CDR3 reads CASSQSGRNTEAFF. The CDR3, as DNA: TGTGCCAGCAGCCAATCAGGCAGAAACACTGAAGCTTTCTTT.

The chain combines TRBV9 with TRBJ2-5, with 9 bases aligning to TRBD2. The germline V gene encodes CDR1 SGDLS and CDR2 YYNGEE. The length of the CDR3 is 14 residues. The trim removed 4 bases at V and 7 bases at J, leaving 8 bases unmatched. The CDR3 DNA follows: TGTGCCAGCAGCTTGAATAGCGGGGGCGGGACCCAGTACTTC. Translation: CASSLNSGGGTQYF.

The chain joins TRBV27 to TRBJ2-1, with 12 bases lining up with TRBD2. Germline assignment: CDR1 MNHEY and CDR2 SMNVEV (reference sequence). This CDR3 has 15 residues. Germline trimming cut 2 bases from V and 10 bases from J; bases unmatched to any gene: 6. CDR3 bases: TGTGCCAGCAGTTTACCGGCTAGCGGGAGGGCGGAGCAGTTCTTC. It codes for CASSLPASGRAEQFF.

This chain uses TRBV4-1 with TRBJ1-1; D unresolved. This CDR3 spans 14 amino acids. Per the germline V gene, CDR1 is MGHRA and CDR2 is YSYEKL. With 1 base removed from V and 1 base from J, the gap between germline ends came to 7 bases. DNA for the CDR3: TGCGCCAGCAGCCAAGGATACACGAACACTGAAGCTTTCTTT. It codes for CASSQGYTNTEAFF.

By share, this clone counts as large. The gene calls are TRBV10-2 and TRBJ2-5, with 9 positions matching TRBD2. CDR3 length: 17 residues. Looked up from germline, CDR1 is WSHSY and CDR2 is SAAADI. V shed 3 bases and J 3 bases; nucleotides not matched to a gene: 11. The CDR3 DNA follows: TGCGCCAGCAGTGAAGGGTGGAAGGCGGGAGGGAAAGAGACCCAGTACTTC. It codes for CASSEGWKAGGKETQYF.

The chain joins TRBV7-8 to TRBJ2-2; perhaps TRBD1 as D (5 bases). Trimming took off 5 bases at V and 1 base at J, with 11 bases between the two ends. Germline V CDR1 and CDR2: SGHVS, FQNEAQ. CDR3 length: 15 residues. The CDR3 DNA sequence: TGTGCCAGCAGCGAATGGCAGGGGAACACCGGGGAGCTGTTTTTT. Its translation: CASSEWQGNTGELFF.

The chain has TRBV5-1 and TRBJ1-4, with TRBD1 as a possible D gene (5 bases). The CDR3 spans 14 residues. The germline gives CDR1 SGHRS, CDR2 YFSETQ. Trimming stripped 4 bases from V and 11 bases from J, with 18 bases between. The CDR3 sequence is CASSPDTQMGKLFF. CDR3 sequence (DNA): TGCGCCAGCAGCCCGGACACCCAAATGGGTAAACTGTTTTTT. Drawing the rest from reference TRBV5-1 and TRBJ1-4, the complete variable domain is KAGVTQTPRYLIKTRGQQVTLSCSPISGHRSVSWYQQTPGQGLQFLFEYFSETQRNKGNFPGRFSGRQFSNSRSEMNVSTLELGDSALYLCASSPDTQMGKLFFGSGTQLSVL.

The chain combines TRBV5-1 with TRBJ2-7; 8 bases match TRBD1. CDR1 and CDR2 from the germline V gene are SGHRS and YFSETQ. This CDR3 spans 13 amino acids. The ends lost 3 bases at V and 4 bases at J; junction bases unmatched: 3. CDR3 in amino acids: CASSWTGRYEQYF. As DNA, the CDR3 is TGCGCCAGCAGCTGGACAGGGAGGTACGAGCAGTACTTC.

The rearrangement uses TRBV30 and TRBJ2-7, with a weak D call TRBD2 (5 bases). The germline V gene has CDR1 GTSNPN and CDR2 SVGIG (reference sequence). The length of the CDR3 is 15 residues. DNA for the CDR3: TGTGCTGGGAGATCCCGGGCTAGATCCCCCTACGAGCAGTACTTC. Amino acid sequence: CAGRSRARSPYEQYF.

This rearrangement joins TRBV7-9 to TRBJ2-3; 7 bases are shared with TRBD2. This CDR3 spans 13 amino acids. Per the germline V gene, CDR1 is SEHNR and CDR2 is FQNEAQ (reference sequence). The V gene end was trimmed by 6 bases and the J gene end by 8 bases; junction bases not matched to a gene: 8. DNA for the CDR3: TGTGCCAGCAGTGCGGGGGACCTCCGTACGCAGTATTTT. Its translation is CASSAGDLRTQYF.

The rearrangement uses TRBV4-3 and TRBJ2-5; D is possibly TRBD1 (6 bases). The end of the DNA aligns better with TRBJ2-7, so the J call may be wrong. This CDR3 has 14 amino acids. Germline assignment: CDR1 LGHNA and CDR2 YSLEER. DNA for the CDR3: TGCGCCAGCCCATTCAGAGGGGGTAGCGACGAGCAGTACTTC. Protein: CASPFRGGSDEQYF.

The chain carries TRBV7-2 and TRBJ1-1; 8 bases are a match to TRBD1. After removal of 5 bases from V and 6 bases from J, the junction contained 8 bases not matched to a gene. CDR3 length: 14 amino acids. Per germline, CDR1 SGHTA and CDR2 FQGNSA. The CDR3 nucleotides are TGTGCCAGCAGCCAGGACAGGGTATCCGCTGAAGCTTTCTTT. The encoded protein is CASSQDRVSAEAFF.